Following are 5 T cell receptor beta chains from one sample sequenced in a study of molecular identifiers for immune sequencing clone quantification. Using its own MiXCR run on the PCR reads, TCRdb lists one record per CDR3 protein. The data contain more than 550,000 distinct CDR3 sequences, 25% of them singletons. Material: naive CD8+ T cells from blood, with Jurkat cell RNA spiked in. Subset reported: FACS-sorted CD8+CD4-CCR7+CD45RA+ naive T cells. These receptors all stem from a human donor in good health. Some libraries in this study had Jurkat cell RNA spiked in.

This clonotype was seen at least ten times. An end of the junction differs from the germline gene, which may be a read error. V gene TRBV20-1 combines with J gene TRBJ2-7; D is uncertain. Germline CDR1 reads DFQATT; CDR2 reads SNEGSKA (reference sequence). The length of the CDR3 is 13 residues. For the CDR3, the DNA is TGCAGTGCGAGAGACATCAGCTCCTACGAGCAGTACTTC. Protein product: CSARDISSYEQYF.

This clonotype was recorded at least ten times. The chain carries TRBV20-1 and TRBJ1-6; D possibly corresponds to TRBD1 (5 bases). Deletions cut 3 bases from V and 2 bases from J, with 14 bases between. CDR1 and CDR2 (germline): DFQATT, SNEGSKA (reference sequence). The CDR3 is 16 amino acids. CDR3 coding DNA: TGCAGTGCTAGGGACACGGAGGTGGCCTATAATTCACCCCTCCACTTT. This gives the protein CSARDTEVAYNSPLHF.

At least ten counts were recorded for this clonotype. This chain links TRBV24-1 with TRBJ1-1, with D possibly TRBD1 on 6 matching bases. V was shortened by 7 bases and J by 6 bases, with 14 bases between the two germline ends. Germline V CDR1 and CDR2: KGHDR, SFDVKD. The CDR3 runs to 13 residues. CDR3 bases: TGTGCCACCAGCGAAACAGGGACTGCTGAAGCTTTCTTT. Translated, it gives CATSETGTAEAFF.

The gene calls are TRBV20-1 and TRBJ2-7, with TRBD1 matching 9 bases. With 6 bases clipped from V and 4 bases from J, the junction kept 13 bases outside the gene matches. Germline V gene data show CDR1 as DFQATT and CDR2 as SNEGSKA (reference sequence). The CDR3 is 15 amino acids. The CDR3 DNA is TGCAGTGCGCCGCCCCTGACAGGGGGATTATACGAGCAGTACTTC. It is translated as CSAPPLTGGLYEQYF.

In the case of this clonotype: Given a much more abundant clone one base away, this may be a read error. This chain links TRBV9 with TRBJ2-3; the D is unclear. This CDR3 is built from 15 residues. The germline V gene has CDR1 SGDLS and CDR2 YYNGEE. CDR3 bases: TGTGCCAGCAGCGTAGAGAGCAGTCCCACAGATACGCGGTATTTT. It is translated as CASSVESSPTDTRYF.